This TCR beta chain was sequenced in a study of regulatory T cells in long-lasting Graves disease (dated by TCRdb to the early 2020s). Background for the entire study: Patients with newly diagnosed Graves' disease had been on antithyroid drugs for under 3 months. This study used TCR sequencing and RNA sequencing of peripheral blood to compare persistent Graves' disease patients against newly diagnosed Graves' disease patients. The study was conducted in China and was registered as a clinical trial. A total of about 33 samples underwent TCR sequencing: 13 from persistent and roughly 20 from newly diagnosed Graves' disease patients.

The label giving this sample's time point can be read as: newly diagnosed GD, antithyroid drugs for less than 3 months. RNA was extracted from PBMCs in TRIzol for both TCR sequencing and RNA sequencing. The diagnosis of Graves' disease followed American Thyroid Association guidelines. Patients for the study were recruited at an endocrinology department in Xi'an, China. From each patient, around 8.3 milliliters of peripheral blood was collected into an EDTA anticoagulant tube. Ficoll Paque Plus density gradient separation was used to isolate PBMCs, and no further T cell sorting was performed. An Agilent 2100 Bioanalyzer and agarose gel were used to check RNA quality, and a NanoDrop 2000 was used to measure RNA concentration. Trimming removed 3 bases from V and 2 bases from J, leaving 18 bases between the germline ends. Taken from the germline V gene (reference sequence), the CDR1 and CDR2 loops are WNHNN and SYGVQD. The CDR3 numbers 17 residues from cysteine through phenylalanine. The only DNA kept is the CDR3, 51 bases in frame from the first base.

Results and caveats for the whole study, not just this receptor: The study examined only peripheral blood because the primary lesion, thyroid tissue, could not be accessed. The small sample size was acknowledged by the authors as a limitation that may reduce accuracy. Only the TCR beta chain was sequenced and analyzed. Persistent patients shared more public clonotypes among themselves (approximately 2,500) than newly diagnosed patients did (over 900). Compared with newly diagnosed patients, persistent Graves' disease patients had lower TCR Shannon entropy and fewer highly expanded clones, which suggests clonal expansion. Preferential use of TRBV28, TRBJ1-2 and TRBJ2-5 was observed in persistent disease, whereas TRBV20-1 and TRBJ2-1 were favored in newly diagnosed disease.

Library preparation was by multiplex PCR. The reads were generated on an Illumina HiSeq 4000. CDR3 regions were amplified by Arm-PCR with iRepertoire HTBI primers to construct TCR beta libraries. Before sequencing, the PCR products went through gel purification. Per the original workflow: Gene usage analysis of CDR3 amino acid clonotypes used the approximately 56 TRBV and fewer than 15 TRBJ segments found across samples. COPE and FqMerger were used to merge filtered high-quality paired reads into contigs. BLAST was used to align contigs to IMGT TRBV, TRBD and TRBJ reference genes, with CDR3 defined following IMGT. Clonotypes above 0.1% frequency were classified as highly expanded clones. Repertoire diversity was measured by Shannon entropy, and V-J evenness by the Gini coefficient. A clonotype was considered public if more than one individual shared it. Using fastp trimming at Q25 and MiXCR clonotype assembly, TCRdb reanalyzed the public sequencing data and kept in-frame beta chains. Rows with one shared CDR3 protein collapse into an entry with the most common genes and DNA. These V and J calls originate from TCRdb's pipeline instead of the authors' own analysis. In this sample the table shows about 530,000 distinct CDR3 sequences, around 15% of which occur a single time. About 25% of the sample belongs to the ten largest clones.

This clonotype was observed once. The antigen it recognizes is unknown. Qualities for individual bases were not recorded, and no much larger clone is one base off. One read offers little support. The same sample was also used in a study of T cells in Graves' hyperthyroidism and ophthalmopathy. From that second study: Graves' hyperthyroidism was defined as stable when no progression to ophthalmopathy occurred over 18 months of follow-up. Hyperthyroidism patients were aged 18 to 65 years and newly diagnosed, with disease duration of less than 2 months. Exclusion was applied to patients with uncontrolled infections, other autoimmune diseases, pregnancy or lactation. Diagnoses were established on the basis of clinical symptoms, serum thyroxine and TRAb, thyroid ultrasound, and orbital computed tomography. The first round of RT-PCR for the TCR CDR3 was performed with the HTBI primer set and the Qiagen OneStep RT-PCR kit. Most expanded thyroid clonotypes (frequency above 0.001) were also detected in blood, a finding suggesting that blood repertoires may reflect thyroid immune responses. Ophthalmopathy was separated from stable hyperthyroidism by a 13 V-J signature model, with 85% to 90% sensitivity and approximately 81% specificity obtained in cross-validation and 80%/75% obtained in testing. In validation, the model predicted progression to ophthalmopathy a median of 6.5 months before onset, with roughly 68% sensitivity and 72.22% specificity. TCR V-J signatures able to tell the groups apart were searched for in a discovery cohort of about a hundred patients, of whom more than 40 had Graves' ophthalmopathy and 57 had stable Graves' hyperthyroidism. Whether ophthalmopathy could be predicted prospectively was tested in an independent validation cohort made up of approximately 19 hyperthyroidism patients plus 17 patients who later progressed to ophthalmopathy. The 100 or so discovery patients were divided at random into training and test sets in a 7:3 ratio. Thyroid tissue and blood T-cell repertoires from six or seven Graves' hyperthyroidism patients were also compared in the study. After sampling, hyperthyroidism patients received methimazole starting at 30 mg daily, and ophthalmopathy patients received high-dose intravenous methylprednisolone. Libraries were constructed in a second round of multiplex PCR, after which size selection and purification were performed. Paired-end sequencing of the libraries was performed with 100 bp reads on an Illumina HiSeq2000. SOAPnuke was used to process the raw data, with reads discarded if the reads contained adapters or uncalled bases, had a mean Phred below 15, or lacked an exact constant-primer or identifier match. High-quality paired reads were merged using COPE v1.2.5, and each unique nucleotide sequence was defined as a clonotype. MiTCR v1.1 was used to align the clonotypes against IMGT TRBV, TRBD and TRBJ reference segments. The analysis included only V-J combinations with a frequency above 0.0001, which together covered 98% to 99.2% of the repertoires. The TCS score was defined as F50 (clonal expansion) divided by E x V (chaos), with BLOSUM62-based TCRdist calculated between CDR3 peptides within each V-J. Welch's t-statistics and random forest reduced roughly 500 V-J features to about 12, which were used in a naive Bayes classifier (R e1071). Sample size was not statistically predetermined, and blinding of investigators to group allocation was not performed. TCR Vbeta CDR3 sequencing of some 140 peripheral blood samples (more than 40 ophthalmopathy, roughly 74 hyperthyroidism and some 17 progressor patients) is reported in the paper.

The chain couples TRBV10-1 to TRBJ2-3, with the identity of the D gene unclear. The source is a woman aged 35-65 years with Graves disease. Donor details come from another sample of the same person, matched by shared clones. Sample: peripheral blood mononuclear cells (PBMCs), taken at new diagnosis, from a patient treated with antithyroid drugs. CDR3 reads: CASSETDLEKNTDTQYF. Read as DNA, the sequence is TGCGCCAGCAGTGAAACGGATCTGGAAAAAAACACAGATACGCAGTATTTT.